This is a list of T cell receptor beta chains from one sample in a study of CD8+ T cells in alopecia areata. The data were produced by immunoSEQ multiplex PCR, yet TCRdb's version contains in-frame clones alone and is incomplete. This sample has about 190,000 clones; 45% to 65% occur once, and the top ten carry around 0.7%. The source material was CD4+ T cells sorted from blood, sampled at week 4, from a patient treated with tofacitinib. The receptors stem from a human donor with alopecia areata. The CDR3 runs from the conserved cysteine through the conserved F or W. Fields, in order: V gene, J gene, D gene, clone size, CDR3 protein, CDR3 DNA. D genes are given only for firm matches. Clone size appears in some rows only: once, few, many, or a class for an expanded clone.

v_gene: TRBV2
j_gene: TRBJ2-5
d_gene: NA
abundance: NA
CDR3aa: CASRSQETQYF
CDR3nt: TGTGCCAGCAGATCCCAAGAGACCCAGTACTTC

v_gene: TRBV4-1
j_gene: TRBJ2-1
d_gene: NA
abundance: NA
CDR3aa: CASSQGVGLNEQFF
CDR3nt: TGCGCCAGCAGCCAAGGGGTGGGCCTCAATGAGCAGTTCTTC

v_gene: TRBV6-5
j_gene: TRBJ1-4
d_gene: TRBD1
abundance: NA
CDR3aa: CASSQPGQGAEKLFF
CDR3nt: TGTGCCAGCAGTCAACCGGGACAGGGGGCGGAAAAACTGTTTTTT

v_gene: TRBV9
j_gene: TRBJ2-7
d_gene: TRBD1
abundance: NA
CDR3aa: CASSVNGQATYEQYF
CDR3nt: TGTGCCAGCAGCGTAAATGGACAGGCTACCTACGAGCAGTACTTC

v_gene: TRBV5-1
j_gene: TRBJ1-2
d_gene: TRBD1
abundance: NA
CDR3aa: CASSLTGAGYTF
CDR3nt: TGCGCCAGCAGCTTGACAGGGGCTGGCTACACCTTC

v_gene: TRBV9
j_gene: TRBJ2-6
d_gene: NA
abundance: NA
CDR3aa: CASSPRMSGANVLTF
CDR3nt: TGTGCCAGCAGCCCCCGGATGTCTGGGGCCAACGTCCTGACTTTC

v_gene: TRBV29-1
j_gene: TRBJ2-5
d_gene: NA
abundance: NA
CDR3aa: CSAWLETQYF
CDR3nt: TGCAGCGCGTGGTTGGAGACCCAGTACTTC

v_gene: TRBV4-3
j_gene: TRBJ2-4
d_gene: TRBD2
abundance: NA
CDR3aa: CASSQQLARAKNIQYF
CDR3nt: TGCGCCAGCAGCCAGCAACTAGCGAGAGCCAAAAACATTCAGTACTTC

v_gene: TRBV30
j_gene: TRBJ2-5
d_gene: NA
abundance: NA
CDR3aa: CAWSAGQETQYF
CDR3nt: TGTGCCTGGAGTGCGGGGCAAGAGACCCAGTACTTC

v_gene: TRBV7-2
j_gene: TRBJ2-2
d_gene: NA
abundance: NA
CDR3aa: CASSLVRPGELFF
CDR3nt: TGTGCCAGCAGCTTAGTCCGCCCCGGGGAGCTGTTTTTT

v_gene: TRBV7-6
j_gene: TRBJ2-1
d_gene: TRBD1
abundance: NA
CDR3aa: CASSFGQGANNEQFF
CDR3nt: TGTGCCAGCAGCTTCGGACAGGGGGCGAACAATGAGCAGTTCTTC

v_gene: TRBV29-1
j_gene: TRBJ1-1
d_gene: TRBD1
abundance: NA
CDR3aa: CSVVTGQYTEAFF
CDR3nt: TGCAGCGTTGTAACGGGACAGTACACTGAAGCTTTCTTT

v_gene: TRBV4-2
j_gene: TRBJ2-7
d_gene: TRBD2
abundance: NA
CDR3aa: CASSQASGSQYEQYF
CDR3nt: TGTGCCAGCAGCCAAGCTAGCGGGAGTCAGTACGAGCAGTACTTC

v_gene: TRBV28
j_gene: TRBJ2-7
d_gene: TRBD2
abundance: once
CDR3aa: CASSLTGGRFYEQYF
CDR3nt: TGTGCCAGCAGTCTAACGGGAGGGCGATTCTACGAGCAGTACTTC

v_gene: TRBV5-1
j_gene: TRBJ2-7
d_gene: NA
abundance: few
CDR3aa: CASSPGPRGPSGSYEQYF
CDR3nt: TGCGCCAGCAGTCCCGGTCCTCGCGGACCAAGCGGCTCCTACGAGCAGTACTTC

v_gene: TRBV29-1
j_gene: TRBJ2-5
d_gene: TRBD2
abundance: NA
CDR3aa: CSAAREGQQETQYF
CDR3nt: TGCAGCGCCGCCCGGGAGGGGCAGCAAGAGACCCAGTACTTC

v_gene: TRBV18
j_gene: TRBJ2-7
d_gene: NA
abundance: NA
CDR3aa: CASSPSFDHEQYF
CDR3nt: TGTGCCAGCTCACCAAGTTTCGACCACGAGCAGTACTTC

v_gene: TRBV5-8
j_gene: TRBJ1-2
d_gene: NA
abundance: NA
CDR3aa: CASSLWGAYGYTF
CDR3nt: TGTGCCAGCAGCTTGTGGGGCGCCTATGGCTACACCTTC

v_gene: TRBV30
j_gene: TRBJ2-7
d_gene: NA
abundance: NA
CDR3aa: CACLRILSSYEQYF
CDR3nt: TGTGCCTGCCTGAGGATCCTAAGCAGCTACGAGCAGTACTTC

v_gene: TRBV6-5
j_gene: TRBJ2-3
d_gene: NA
abundance: few
CDR3aa: CASSLRSTDTQYF
CDR3nt: TGTGCCAGCAGTCTCCGTAGCACAGATACGCAGTATTTT

v_gene: TRBV6-6
j_gene: TRBJ2-1
d_gene: NA
abundance: few
CDR3aa: CASSYPGLLGNEQFF
CDR3nt: TGTGCCAGCAGTTACCCGGGACTGCTAGGCAATGAGCAGTTCTTC

v_gene: TRBV20-1
j_gene: TRBJ1-2
d_gene: NA
abundance: NA
CDR3aa: CSARGTGGYTF
CDR3nt: TGCAGTGCTAGAGGGACGGGTGGCTACACCTTC

v_gene: TRBV6-6
j_gene: TRBJ2-3
d_gene: NA
abundance: once
CDR3aa: CASSPRDTQYF
CDR3nt: TGTGCCAGCAGTCCAAGGGATACGCAGTATTTT

v_gene: TRBV20-1
j_gene: TRBJ2-7
d_gene: NA
abundance: few
CDR3aa: CSVRDYEQYF
CDR3nt: TGCAGTGTCAGGGATTACGAGCAGTACTTC

v_gene: TRBV5-4
j_gene: TRBJ2-1
d_gene: NA
abundance: NA
CDR3aa: CASSLNGLRSYNEQFF
CDR3nt: TGTGCCAGCAGCTTGAATGGGCTGCGCTCCTACAATGAGCAGTTCTTC

v_gene: TRBV6-5
j_gene: TRBJ1-2
d_gene: TRBD1
abundance: NA
CDR3aa: CAIRQGAQGYTF
CDR3nt: TGTGCCATCCGACAGGGGGCTCAGGGCTACACCTTC

v_gene: TRBV28
j_gene: TRBJ2-7
d_gene: NA
abundance: NA
CDR3aa: CASSLLTRGYEQYF
CDR3nt: TGTGCCAGCAGTTTATTGACCAGGGGCTACGAGCAGTACTTC

v_gene: TRBV30
j_gene: TRBJ1-1
d_gene: NA
abundance: few
CDR3aa: CAWVQLGTGNTEAFF
CDR3nt: TGTGCCTGGGTGCAACTCGGGACGGGGAACACTGAAGCTTTCTTT

v_gene: TRBV7-2
j_gene: TRBJ2-3
d_gene: NA
abundance: NA
CDR3aa: CASSLIAPNSDTQYF
CDR3nt: TGTGCCAGCAGCTTAATAGCGCCGAATTCAGATACGCAGTATTTT

v_gene: TRBV2
j_gene: TRBJ1-1
d_gene: NA
abundance: once
CDR3aa: CASSEALFGGLTEAFF
CDR3nt: TGTGCCAGCAGTGAAGCGCTTTTCGGGGGCCTCACTGAAGCTTTCTTT

v_gene: TRBV25-1
j_gene: TRBJ2-5
d_gene: NA
abundance: NA
CDR3aa: CASTDGMGRETQYF
CDR3nt: TGTGCCAGCACCGACGGTATGGGTCGAGAGACCCAGTACTTC

v_gene: TRBV2
j_gene: TRBJ2-5
d_gene: TRBD1
abundance: NA
CDR3aa: CASSEATGGETQYF
CDR3nt: TGTGCCAGCAGTGAAGCTACAGGGGGGGAGACCCAGTACTTC

v_gene: TRBV30
j_gene: TRBJ2-5
d_gene: NA
abundance: NA
CDR3aa: CAWRPHGRETRYF
CDR3nt: TGTGCCTGGAGGCCCCACGGTAGAGAGACCCGGTACTTC